Below are 19 T cell receptor beta chains sequenced from a single sample in a study of blood T cell repertoires in COVID-19. Assay used: immunoSEQ multiplex PCR; TCRdb lists only in-frame clones, some missing. Of 200,000 to 250,000 clones in the sample, around 87% are singletons; the top ten hold more than 13%. Sequenced sample: PBMCs or T cells enriched from blood (not recorded which). The receptors here all came from a man aged 25 to 40 who had been exposed to COVID-19.

V gene TRBV6-1 combines with J gene TRBJ2-3; the match to TRBD2 covers 9 bases. With V trimmed by 2 bases and J by 1 base, 1 base remained unmatched. The CDR3 covers 15 residues. Germline lookup yields CDR1 MNHNS and CDR2 SASEGT. The CDR3: CASSEKRGGTDTQYF. The CDR3 nucleotides are TGTGCCAGCAGTGAAAAGCGGGGGGGCACAGATACGCAGTATTTT.

This clone came up a few times. Written as DNA, the CDR3 is TGTGCCAGCAGTGTACTAGCGGGGGGGCTGTACGAGCAGTACTTC. As protein: CASSVLAGGLYEQYF. V gene TRBV6-4 combines with J gene TRBJ2-7; 13 nucleotides match TRBD2. The germline gives CDR1 MRHNA, CDR2 SNTAGT. The CDR3 loop spans 15 amino acids. Unmatched junction bases numbered 4, after V lost 4 bases and J lost 4 bases.

This rearrangement joins TRBV4-2 to TRBJ1-2, with no clear D. Germline CDR1 LGHNA, CDR2 YNFKEQ. The CDR3 is 14 amino acids. Trimming cost V 5 bases and J 2 bases, with 12 bases left between them. DNA for the CDR3: TGTGCCAGCAGCTCTCATCCGACAAACTATGGCTACACCTTC. Translated, it gives CASSSHPTNYGYTF.

The V gene is TRBV19, the J gene TRBJ1-6, with a possible D match to TRBD1 (5 bases). Deletions cut 9 bases from V and 6 bases from J, with 12 bases between. Germline CDR1 and CDR2: LNHDA and SQIVND (reference sequence). The CDR3 has 13 amino acids. CDR3 DNA sequence: TGTGCCAGGAGGGGACTGATTAATTCACCCCTCCACTTT. Translating gives CARRGLINSPLHF. Full variable domain (rest looked up from reference TRBV19 and TRBJ1-6): DGGITQSPKYLFRKEGQNVTLSCEQNLNHDAMYWYRQDPGQGLRLIYYSQIVNDFQKGDIAEGYSVSREKKESFPLTVTSAQKNPTAFYLCARRGLINSPLHFGNGTRLTVT.

This rearrangement joins TRBV7-9 to TRBJ1-3; 8 nucleotides line up with TRBD1. CDR1 and CDR2 (germline): SEHNR, FQNEAQ (reference sequence). This CDR3 has 15 amino acids. Unmatched junction bases numbered 6, after V lost 4 bases and J lost 4 bases. As DNA, the CDR3 is TGTGCCAGCAGCTCGCAGGGGGCGCTAGGAAACACCATATATTTT. Translated, it gives CASSSQGALGNTIYF.

The V gene is TRBV5-4, the J gene TRBJ2-2; 10 positions match TRBD2. CDR3 length: 13 residues. Germline V gene data show CDR1 as SGHNT and CDR2 as YYREEE (reference sequence). Unmatched junction bases numbered 3, after V lost 7 bases and J lost 6 bases. This CDR3 reads CASQRGGAGELFF. CDR3 coding DNA: TGTGCCAGCCAGCGGGGGGGGGCCGGGGAGCTGTTTTTT.

The rearrangement uses TRBV30 and TRBJ1-4, with D perhaps TRBD1 (6 bases). Germline V lookup: CDR1 GTSNPN, CDR2 SVGIG (reference sequence). V lost 8 bases and J 3 bases, leaving 13 bases between the germline ends. The CDR3 has 13 amino acids. The CDR3 DNA follows: TGTGCCGTCCTAAAGGGGGCTAATGAAAAACTGTTTTTT. It specifies CAVLKGANEKLFF.

The rearrangement links TRBV11-2 to TRBJ2-3, with a tentative D call TRBD2 (6 bases). The CDR3 contains 16 residues. Germline CDR1 is SGHAT and CDR2 is FQNNGV. Trimming shortened V by 2 bases and J by 3 bases, and 15 bases separated the two germline ends. CDR3 bases: TGTGCCAGCAGCTTACTGGCGGGGATGAGTACAGATACGCAGTATTTT. Residues: CASSLLAGMSTDTQYF.

The chain couples TRBV11-2 to TRBJ2-3, with D unresolved. Germline V gene lookup returns CDR1 SGHAT and CDR2 FQNNGV. Between the trimmed V and J ends, which lost 0 bases and 3 bases, there was a span of 10 bases. This CDR3 comprises 15 residues. The CDR3 region is CASSLDRLSTDTQYF. The CDR3 bases are TGTGCCAGCAGCTTAGACCGGTTGAGTACAGATACGCAGTATTTT.

The chain is built from TRBV10-3 and TRBJ2-5; 7 bases align to TRBD2. Germline V gives CDR1 ENHRY, CDR2 SYGVKD. The CDR3 runs to 13 residues. The V segment lost 0 bases and the J segment 7 bases; nucleotides outside the gene matches: 2. CDR3 sequence: CAISESWGGTQYF. CDR3 nucleotides: TGTGCCATCAGTGAGTCGTGGGGGGGGACCCAGTACTTC.

This rearrangement joins TRBV6-4 to TRBJ2-2; TRBD1 matches 9 bases. From germline, CDR1 is MRHNA and CDR2 SNTAGT. The CDR3 runs to 16 residues. V shed 2 bases and J 1 base; nucleotides not matched to a gene: 2. For the CDR3, the DNA is TGTGCCAGCAGTGACGGGGACAGGGAGAACACCGGGGAGCTGTTTTTT. Its protein is CASSDGDRENTGELFF.

The chain has TRBV11-3 and TRBJ2-2; D gene unclear. CDR1 SGHNT and CDR2 YENEEA come from the germline V gene. This CDR3 has 14 residues. Trimming stripped 0 bases from V and 6 bases from J, with 8 bases between. CDR3 bases: TGTGCCAGCAGCTTAGATCCAAGCCCCGGGGAGCTGTTTTTT. Translation gives CASSLDPSPGELFF.

The chain employs TRBV4-2 and TRBJ2-5; D possibly corresponds to TRBD2 (5 bases). Trimming cost V 0 bases and J 2 bases, with 10 bases left between them. The CDR3 is 15 residues long. Germline CDR1 is LGHNA and CDR2 is YNFKEQ. CDR3 nucleotide sequence: TGTGCCAGCAGCCAAGATCGAACTAGTCAAGAGACCCAGTACTTC. This translates into CASSQDRTSQETQYF.

The gene calls are TRBV4-1 and TRBJ2-2, with TRBD2 as a possible D gene (5 bases). Trimming pared 1 base from V and 5 bases from J, leaving 17 bases between. The CDR3 loop spans 17 amino acids. Per germline, CDR1 MGHRA and CDR2 YSYEKL. The CDR3 DNA follows: TGCGCCAGCAGCCAAGGTGTTCGGGGTCTCGGGACCGGGGAGCTGTTTTTT. It yields the protein CASSQGVRGLGTGELFF.

The rearrangement joins TRBV5-1 to TRBJ1-3; no clear D gene. The V end lost 3 bases, the J end lost 0 bases, and 10 bases lay between the germline ends. Germline V gene lookup returns CDR1 SGHRS and CDR2 YFSETQ. This CDR3 has 15 residues. The CDR3 coding sequence is TGCGCCAGCAGCTCCGACTCATTCTCTGGAAACACCATATATTTT. Translated: CASSSDSFSGNTIYF. The variable domain in full, with the rest retrieved from reference TRBV5-1 and TRBJ1-3, is KAGVTQTPRYLIKTRGQQVTLSCSPISGHRSVSWYQQTPGQGLQFLFEYFSETQRNKGNFPGRFSGRQFSNSRSEMNVSTLELGDSALYLCASSSDSFSGNTIYFGEGSWLTVV.

This chain connects TRBV6-1 to TRBJ2-7, with 7 bases identical to TRBD2. Germline-derived CDR1 and CDR2 are MNHNS and SASEGT. The CDR3 contains 15 residues. V gave up 2 bases and J gave up 1 base; unmatched junction bases: 5. This CDR3 is CASSEREGRSYEQYF. The CDR3 DNA reads TGTGCCAGCAGTGAAAGGGAGGGCAGATCCTACGAGCAGTACTTC.

CDR3 loop: CASSSLGAIHSYEQYF. CDR3 sequence (DNA): TGTGCCAGCAGCTCCTTGGGGGCTATTCACTCCTACGAGCAGTACTTC. The chain is built from TRBV11-2 and TRBJ2-7; possible D gene TRBD1, 6 bases. Germline CDR1 SGHAT, CDR2 FQNNGV. The CDR3 runs 16 residues. The V and J ends lost 4 bases and 0 bases respectively, with 16 bases between them.

J is TRBJ2-5 and V is TRBV15, with a possible D match to TRBD2 (5 bases). The CDR3 totals 12 residues. The ends were cut back, 5 bases at V and 5 bases at J, with 9 bases in the middle. Germline assignment: CDR1 LNHNV and CDR2 YYDKDF (reference sequence). This CDR3 is CATSSGSETQYF. The DNA of the CDR3 is TGTGCCACCAGCTCGGGGAGTGAGACCCAGTACTTC.

The rearrangement uses TRBV18 and TRBJ2-5, with TRBD1 matching over 7 bases. With 3 bases clipped from V and 9 bases from J, the junction kept 10 bases outside the gene matches. This CDR3 comprises 14 residues. Germline V gene sequence: CDR1 KGHSH, CDR2 LQKENI. CDR3 DNA: TGTGCCAGCTCACCGACGACAGGGCTGGAGGCCCAGTACTTC. As protein: CASSPTTGLEAQYF. The full variable domain, in which reference TRBV18 and TRBJ2-5 provide the parts outside the CDR3, is NAGVMQNPRHLVRRRGQEARLRCSPMKGHSHVYWYRQLPEEGLKFMVYLQKENIIDESGMPKERFSAEFPKEGPSILRIQQVVRGDSAAYFCASSPTTGLEAQYFGPGTRLLVL.